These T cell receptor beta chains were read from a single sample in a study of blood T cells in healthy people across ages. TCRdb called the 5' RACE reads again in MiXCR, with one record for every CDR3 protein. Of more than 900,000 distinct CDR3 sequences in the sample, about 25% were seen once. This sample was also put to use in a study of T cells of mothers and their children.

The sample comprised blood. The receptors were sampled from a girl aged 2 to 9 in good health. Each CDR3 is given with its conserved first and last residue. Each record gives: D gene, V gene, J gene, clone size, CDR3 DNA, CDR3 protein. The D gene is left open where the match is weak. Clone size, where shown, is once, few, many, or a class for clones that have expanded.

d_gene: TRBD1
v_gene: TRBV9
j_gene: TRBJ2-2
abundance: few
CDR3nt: TGTGCCAGCAGCCTAGGGACAGGGGGTTCCGGGGAGCTGTTTTTT
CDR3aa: CASSLGTGGSGELFF

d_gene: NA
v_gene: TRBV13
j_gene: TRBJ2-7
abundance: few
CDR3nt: TGTGCCAGCAGCCCCTCGAGCCGCACCTACGAGCAGTACTTC
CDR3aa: CASSPSSRTYEQYF

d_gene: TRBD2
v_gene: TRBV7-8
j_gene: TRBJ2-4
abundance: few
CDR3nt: TGTGCCAGCAGCTTCGGGACGGGGGGGCCAGGCGACATTCAGTACTTC
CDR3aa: CASSFGTGGPGDIQYF

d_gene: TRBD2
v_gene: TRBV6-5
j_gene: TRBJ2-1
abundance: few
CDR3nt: TGTGCCAGCAGTCCTAGCGGGAGGGCCCATGAGCAGTTCTTC
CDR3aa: CASSPSGRAHEQFF

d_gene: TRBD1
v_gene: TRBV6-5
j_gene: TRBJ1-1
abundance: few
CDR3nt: TGTGCCAGCAGCCCGTGGACAGGTAGTCGGACTGAAGCTTTCTTT
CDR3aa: CASSPWTGSRTEAFF

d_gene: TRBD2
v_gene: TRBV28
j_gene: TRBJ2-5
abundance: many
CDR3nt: TGTGCCAGCAGTTTTTGGCGGGAGCAAGAGACCCAGTACTTC
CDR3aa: CASSFWREQETQYF

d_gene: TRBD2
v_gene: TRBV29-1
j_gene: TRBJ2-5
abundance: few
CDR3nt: TGCAGCGTTGAAGAGGCGGGGGACGTACAAGAGACCCAGTACTTC
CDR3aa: CSVEEAGDVQETQYF

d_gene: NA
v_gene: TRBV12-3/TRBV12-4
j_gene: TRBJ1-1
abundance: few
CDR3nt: TGTGCCAGCAGTAAGGGACTAAGGAACACTGAAGCTTTCTTT
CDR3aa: CASSKGLRNTEAFF

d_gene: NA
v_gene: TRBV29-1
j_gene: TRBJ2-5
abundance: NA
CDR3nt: TGCAGCATCATCCGGGGCCAGGGGTACCAAGAGACCCAGTACTTC
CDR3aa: CSIIRGQGYQETQYF

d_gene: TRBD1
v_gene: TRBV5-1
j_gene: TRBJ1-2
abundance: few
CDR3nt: TGCGCCAGCAGCACAGGGGCGAGCTATGGCTACACCTTC
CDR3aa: CASSTGASYGYTF

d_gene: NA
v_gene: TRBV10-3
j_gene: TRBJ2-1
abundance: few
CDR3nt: TGTGCCACGATGGGGGGTTGGGCCCGACAGTTCTTC
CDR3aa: CATMGGWARQFF

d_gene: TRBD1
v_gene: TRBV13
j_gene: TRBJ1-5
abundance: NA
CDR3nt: TGTGCCAGCAGCCTTACGGGACAGGGTAGCAATCAGCCCCAGCATTTT
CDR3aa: CASSLTGQGSNQPQHF

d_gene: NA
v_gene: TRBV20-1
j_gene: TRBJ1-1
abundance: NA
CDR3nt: TGCAGTGCTAGAGATCAAGGTGAAGCTTTCTTT
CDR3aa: CSARDQGEAFF

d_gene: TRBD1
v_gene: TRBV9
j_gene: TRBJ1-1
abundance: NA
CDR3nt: TGTGCCAGCAGCGCCCTGGACAGGGGTTATCCTGAAGCTTTCTTT
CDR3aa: CASSALDRGYPEAFF

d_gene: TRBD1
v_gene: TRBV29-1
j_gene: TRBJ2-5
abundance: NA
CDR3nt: TGCAGCCTGGGACAGTCGGAGACCCAGTACTTC
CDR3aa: CSLGQSETQYF

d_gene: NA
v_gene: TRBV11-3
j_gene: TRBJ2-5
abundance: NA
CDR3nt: TGTGCCAGCAGCTTATTACAGGTTCCGACTGAGACCCAGTACTTC
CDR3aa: CASSLLQVPTETQYF

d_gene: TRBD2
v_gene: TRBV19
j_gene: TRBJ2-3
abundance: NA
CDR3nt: TGTGCCACCTCAGCGGGGTCCCCAGATACGCAGTATTTT
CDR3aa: CATSAGSPDTQYF

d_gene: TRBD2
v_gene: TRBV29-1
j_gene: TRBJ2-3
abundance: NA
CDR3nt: TGCAGCGTAAGACTAGCGGGGGCGTTCACAGATACGCAGTATTTT
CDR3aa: CSVRLAGAFTDTQYF

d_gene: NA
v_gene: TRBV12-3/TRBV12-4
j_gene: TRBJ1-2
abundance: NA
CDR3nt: TGTGCCAGCAGTTTCCCCCAGGGAGGCTACACCTTC
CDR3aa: CASSFPQGGYTF

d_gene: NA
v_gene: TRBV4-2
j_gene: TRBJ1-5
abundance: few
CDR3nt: TGTGCCAGCAGCCAAGATGACGGCTTGGGGAGTGACAGTCAGCCCCAGCATTTT
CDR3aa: CASSQDDGLGSDSQPQHF

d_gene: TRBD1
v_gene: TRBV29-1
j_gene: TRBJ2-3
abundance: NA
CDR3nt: TGCAGCGTTGAAGACCCTGCAGGGGGCGTCAATACGCAGTATTTT
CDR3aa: CSVEDPAGGVNTQYF

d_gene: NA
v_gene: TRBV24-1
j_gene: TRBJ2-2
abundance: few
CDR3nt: TGTGCCACCAGTTCACGCACCCTGAACACCGGGGAGCTGTTTTTT
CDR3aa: CATSSRTLNTGELFF

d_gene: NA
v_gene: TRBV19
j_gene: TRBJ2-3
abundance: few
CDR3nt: TGTGCCACCTCAAGCGGGCTCCACACAGATACGCAGTATTTT
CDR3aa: CATSSGLHTDTQYF

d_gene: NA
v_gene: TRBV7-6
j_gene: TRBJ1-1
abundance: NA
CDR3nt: TGTGCCAGCAGCTTTAGACCCGCTGAGTTGAACACTGAAGCTTTCTTT
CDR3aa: CASSFRPAELNTEAFF

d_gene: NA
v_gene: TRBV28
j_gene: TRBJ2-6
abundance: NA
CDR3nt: TGTGCCAGCAGTTTTACGGACAGAAGCTCTGGGGCCAACGTCCTGACTTTC
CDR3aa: CASSFTDRSSGANVLTF

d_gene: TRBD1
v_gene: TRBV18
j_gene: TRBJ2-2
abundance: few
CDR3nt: TGTGCCAGCTCAGAGTGGACAGGGGACACCGGGGAGCTGTTTTTT
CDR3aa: CASSEWTGDTGELFF

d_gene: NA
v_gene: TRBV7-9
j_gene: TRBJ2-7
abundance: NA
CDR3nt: TGTGCCAGCAGCTCGGGTATTGAGGACAACCCCTACGAGCAGTACTTC
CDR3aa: CASSSGIEDNPYEQYF

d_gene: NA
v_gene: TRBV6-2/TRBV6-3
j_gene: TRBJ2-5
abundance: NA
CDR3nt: TGTGCCAGCAGTTACTCAGGACAGATTAGGGAAGAGACCCAGTACTTC
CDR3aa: CASSYSGQIREETQYF

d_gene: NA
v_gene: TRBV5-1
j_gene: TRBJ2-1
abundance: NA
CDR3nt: TGCGCCAGCTCTTCTCTAGGGGTCGGGAATGAGCAGCTCTTC
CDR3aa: CASSSLGVGNEQLF

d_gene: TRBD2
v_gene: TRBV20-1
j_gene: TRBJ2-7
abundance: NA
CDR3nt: TGCAGTGCCGGGAGGGGACTAGGGGATTACGAGCAGTACTTC
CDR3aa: CSAGRGLGDYEQYF

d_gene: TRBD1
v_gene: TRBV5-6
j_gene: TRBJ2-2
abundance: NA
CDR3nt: TGTGCCAGCAGCCCGCGGGACAGGGGAAAGACCAGGGAGCTGTTTTTT
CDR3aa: CASSPRDRGKTRELFF

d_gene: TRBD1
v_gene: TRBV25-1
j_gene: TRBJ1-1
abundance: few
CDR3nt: TGTGCCAGCAGTGAATCGGGGCAGGGGGCGCGGGACACTGAAGCTTTCTTT
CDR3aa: CASSESGQGARDTEAFF

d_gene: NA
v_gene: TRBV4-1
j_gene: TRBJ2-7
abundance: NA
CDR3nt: TGCGCCAGCAGCCCTTCATGGGGGGTCCACGAGCAGTACTTC
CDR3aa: CASSPSWGVHEQYF

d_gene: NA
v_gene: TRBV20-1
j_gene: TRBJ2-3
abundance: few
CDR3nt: TGCAGTGCTAGACAAAGCGGAACAGGTACGCAGTATTTT
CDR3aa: CSARQSGTGTQYF

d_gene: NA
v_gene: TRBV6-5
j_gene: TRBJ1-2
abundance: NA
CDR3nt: TGTGCCAGCCTTCGTGCAGGGGCAGCGTACGGCTACACCTTC
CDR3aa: CASLRAGAAYGYTF

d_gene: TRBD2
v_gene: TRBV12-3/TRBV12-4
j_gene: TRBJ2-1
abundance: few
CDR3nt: TGTGCCAGCAGTCCGGGACTAGCCCTATACAATGAGCAGTTCTTC
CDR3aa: CASSPGLALYNEQFF

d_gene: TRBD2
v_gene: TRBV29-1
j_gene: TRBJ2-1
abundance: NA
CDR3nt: TGCAGCGTTTCCCCTCGACTAGCGGGGCCGGACAATGAGCAGTTCTTC
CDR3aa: CSVSPRLAGPDNEQFF

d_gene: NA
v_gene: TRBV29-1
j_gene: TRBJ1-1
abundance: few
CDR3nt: TGCAGCGTTTTGCCTCCCCTAATGAACACTGGAGCTTTCTTT
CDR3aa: CSVLPPLMNTGAFF

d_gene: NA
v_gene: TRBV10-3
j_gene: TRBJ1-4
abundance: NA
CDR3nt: TGTGCCACCAGTGAGGTATCCAAAACAACTAATGAAAAACTGTTTTTT
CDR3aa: CATSEVSKTTNEKLFF

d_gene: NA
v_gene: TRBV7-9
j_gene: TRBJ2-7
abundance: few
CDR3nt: TGTGCCAGCAGCCCCCCGACAGCCTACGAGCAGTACTTC
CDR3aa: CASSPPTAYEQYF

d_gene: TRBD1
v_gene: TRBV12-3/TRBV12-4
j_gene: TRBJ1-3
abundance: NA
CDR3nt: TGTGCCAGCAGTGCAGGACAGGGCGTCCCTGGAAACACCATATATTTT
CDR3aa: CASSAGQGVPGNTIYF

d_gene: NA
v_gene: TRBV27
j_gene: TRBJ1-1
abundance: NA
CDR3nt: TGTGCCAGCAGTTTATCGTTCGGAGTTGAAGCTTTCTTT
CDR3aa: CASSLSFGVEAFF

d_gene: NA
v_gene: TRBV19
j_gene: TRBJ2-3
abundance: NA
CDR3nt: TGTGCCAGTAGTTTGGGGGCGGATGCAGATACGCAGTATTTT
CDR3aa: CASSLGADADTQYF

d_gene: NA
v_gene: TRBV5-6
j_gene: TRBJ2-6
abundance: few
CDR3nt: TGTGCCAGCAGCTCGGCCTACTCTGGGGCCAACGTCCTGACTTTC
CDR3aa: CASSSAYSGANVLTF

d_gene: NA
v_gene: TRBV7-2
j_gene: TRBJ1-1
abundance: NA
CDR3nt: TGTGCCAGCAGCTTGAGTGATTTGAACACTGAAGCTTTCTTT
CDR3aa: CASSLSDLNTEAFF

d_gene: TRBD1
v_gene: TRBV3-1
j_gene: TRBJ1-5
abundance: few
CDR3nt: TGTGCCAGCAGCCAGGGACAGGGGGCCCGTCAGCCCCAGCATTTT
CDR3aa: CASSQGQGARQPQHF